This T cell receptor (beta chain) stems from a study of blood T cell repertoires in COVID-19. Study-wide background: The samples span acute and convalescent COVID-19 from the United States, Italy and Spain. The analysed material was cDNA or gDNA that came from T cells, B-cell-depleted T cells, or PBMCs.

Per the germline V gene, CDR1 is LNHDA and CDR2 is SQIVND (reference sequence). The ends were cut back, 6 bases at V and 1 base at J, with 18 bases in the middle. CDR3 length equals 16 residues. Source study methods: Quantification of nucleated cells was approximated via reference gene primer amplification. Here immunoSEQ multiplex PCR was the method, and the copy in TCRdb shows in-frame clones only, minus some. Clonal size and the V and J genes are those of that table, whereas D and trimming came from the DNA. Of about 65,000 clones in the sample, 65% to 85% were seen once. The genes are TRBV19 and TRBJ1-1, with a tentative D call TRBD1 (6 bases). Source material: peripheral blood. The clonotype was recovered from a human donor in a cohort sampled during active COVID-19. DNA of the CDR3: TGTGCCAGTAGCCCCAACGATCGGGGGGCGAACACTGAAGCTTTCTTT. It codes for CASSPNDRGANTEAFF.